The present T cell receptor beta chain was sequenced within a study of blood T cells in healthy people across ages (dated by TCRdb to the mid-2010s). About the full investigation: In model experiments, template switching captured about one uniquely barcoded TCR beta cDNA molecule for every two T cells. To track age-related changes in TCR beta repertoire diversity, the study relied on deep sequencing normalized with unique cDNA molecular identifiers. The donors were divided into four age groups: young (average around 15 years), middle-aged (roughly 42), aged (approximately 59) and long-lived (around 80). To avoid experimental bias, donors of different ages were distributed randomly across sequencing lanes. Two additional independent replicas of 1 million unique cDNA reads from the same blood draw were analyzed for two donors (one aged 18 to 30 and one aged 80 or older).

This clonotype has only a few counts. Its antigen is unknown. No qualities accompany the bases; no much larger clone lies one base away. Study-level results and caveats: Because the CMV infection status of the donors was unknown, age-related changes in expanded clonotypes may potentially have been confounded. Observed TCR beta diversity per million T cells fell roughly linearly with age, and a significant reduction was already apparent by age around 39. Estimates of total diversity based on one million sequenced T cells were regarded as lower bounds and as underestimates. There was a strong correlation between observed TCR beta diversity and the percentage of naive T cells measured by flow cytometry. Because profiling used bulk unsorted PBMCs, naive and antigen-experienced compartments could not be compared conclusively. Compared with the aged group, more naive CD4+ T cells, fewer expanded clones and increased TCR diversity were shown by the long-lived group, suggesting age selection.

V is cut back by 0 bases and J by 0 bases, with 10 bases in the junction unmatched. Taken from the germline V gene (reference sequence), the CDR1 and CDR2 loops are DFQATT and SNEGSKA. Counted from cysteine to phenylalanine, this CDR3 has 19 amino acids. The CDR3 DNA has 57 bases and is translated from base 1. Libraries were built with 5' RACE. The instrument was an Illumina HiSeq 2500. A second roughly 6 to 11 cycle PCR used a sample-barcoded 5' primer and a J-beta primer mix. A template-switch 5' adaptor carrying 12 random nucleotides introduced a unique molecular identifier onto each TCR beta cDNA molecule. Each sample yielded at least 2.5 million CDR3-containing paired-end reads. All of the RNA was converted into first-strand cDNA using the Mint cDNA synthesis kit, with a TRBC-specific oligonucleotide serving as the primer. All cDNA was treated with uracil-DNA glycosylase and then went through a first 18-cycle PCR with the universal primers M1SS and BC2_uni_R. On the authors' methods: For normalization, 1 million high-quality reads were randomly selected from each sample, with every read carrying a distinct molecular identifier. Reads sharing molecular identifiers were discarded rather than binned into consensus sequences. MiTCR, set to a Q25 quality threshold and the strictest error-elimination algorithm, was used for CDR3 identification, clonotype clustering and error correction. A nonparametric unseen species model with Euler transformation was used to estimate lower-bound total TCR beta diversity. TCRdb handled the public reads itself, with Q25 trimming in fastp and clone calling in MiXCR, and kept productive beta chains. A single entry per CDR3 protein holds the most common genes and DNA from its merged rows. TCRdb, not the original authors, processed these V and J calls. In this sample the table shows some 800,000 distinct CDR3 sequences, around 43% of which occur a single time. About a fifth of the sample is taken by the ten largest.

Donors were a few dozen systemically healthy Caucasian individuals from Russia aged roughly 6 to 90 years. About 10 milliliters of peripheral blood were collected from each donor into EDTA-treated Vacutainer tubes. Ficoll-Paque density-gradient centrifugation was used to isolate PBMCs, with at least 7 million per sample. Trizol reagent was used to extract total RNA from PBMCs, with at least 6 micrograms per sample. For every donor, flow cytometry on a PBMC aliquot measured the percentage of naive CD45RAhigh/CD27high T cells. Recombination connected TRBV20-1 to TRBJ1-6; 8 bases in between match TRBD1. The material sequenced was blood. The receptor's source is a man aged 55-75 years in good health. In nucleotide form, the sequence is TGCAGTGCTAGAGATCCCCGGACAGGGCTTAACTCCTATAATTCACCCCTCCACTTT. Translated, this is CSARDPRTGLNSYNSPLHF.